The clone carrying this T cell receptor (beta chain) was seen more than once but under ten times. The source of the sample is a study of blood T cells in healthy people across ages. V lost 6 bases, J lost 0 bases, and 14 bases stayed unmatched. Germline V gives CDR1 ENHRY, CDR2 SYGVKD. CDR3 length equals 17 residues. Combining a sample-barcoded 5' primer with a J-beta primer mix, a second PCR ran for 7 to 11 cycles. TCRdb itself ran the 5' RACE reads through MiXCR, one entry per CDR3 protein. The sample records 1.5 million to 2 million distinct CDR3 sequences, roughly 49% being singletons. Aged roughly 6 to 100, donors were systemically healthy Caucasians from Russia.

The clonotype originates from a woman aged 40 to 55 in good health. Sequencing was done on a sample of blood. This chain connects TRBV10-3 to TRBJ2-7; 7 bases agree with TRBD2. The CDR3 reads CAISPSGASGRSYEQYF. The CDR3, as DNA: TGTGCCATCAGCCCCTCCGGGGCTAGCGGCCGCTCCTACGAGCAGTACTTC.